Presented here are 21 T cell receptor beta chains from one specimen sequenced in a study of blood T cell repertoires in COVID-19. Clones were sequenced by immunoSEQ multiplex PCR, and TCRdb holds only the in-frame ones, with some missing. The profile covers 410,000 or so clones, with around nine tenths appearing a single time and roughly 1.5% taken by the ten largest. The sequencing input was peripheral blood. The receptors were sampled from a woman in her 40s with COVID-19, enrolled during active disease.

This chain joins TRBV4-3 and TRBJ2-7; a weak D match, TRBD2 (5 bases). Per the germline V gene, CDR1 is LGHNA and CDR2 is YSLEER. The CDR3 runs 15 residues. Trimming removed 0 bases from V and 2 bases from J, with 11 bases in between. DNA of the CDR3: TGCGCCAGCAGCCAAGAAGTGCGGCGGGCCTACGAGCAGTACTTC. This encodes CASSQEVRRAYEQYF.

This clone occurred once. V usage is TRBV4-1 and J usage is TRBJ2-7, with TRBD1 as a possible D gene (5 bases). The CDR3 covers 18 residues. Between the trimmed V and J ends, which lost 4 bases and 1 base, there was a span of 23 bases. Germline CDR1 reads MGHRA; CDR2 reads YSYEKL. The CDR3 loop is CASSLSISRAQVSYEQYF. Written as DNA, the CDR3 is TGCGCCAGCAGCCTCTCGATTAGCCGGGCACAGGTTTCCTACGAGCAGTACTTC.

The CDR3 is CASSLERWGEREREDTQYF. CDR3 coding DNA: TGTGCCAGCAGCTTAGAGCGCTGGGGGGAGCGGGAGAGGGAAGATACGCAGTATTTT. The chain couples TRBV11-3 to TRBJ2-3; TRBD2 matches 8 bases. CDR3 length: 19 residues. The germline V gene has CDR1 SGHNT and CDR2 YENEEA. J lost 5 bases, V lost 0 bases, and 16 bases had no gene match.

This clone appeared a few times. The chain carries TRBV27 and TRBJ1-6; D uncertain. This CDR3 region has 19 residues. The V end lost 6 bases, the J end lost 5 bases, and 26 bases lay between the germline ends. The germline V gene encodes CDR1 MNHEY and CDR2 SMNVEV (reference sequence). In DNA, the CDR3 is TGTGCCAGCAGCCTCCGACACCTAAACTCCCTTTTGAATAATTCACCCCTCCACTTT. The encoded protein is CASSLRHLNSLLNNSPLHF.

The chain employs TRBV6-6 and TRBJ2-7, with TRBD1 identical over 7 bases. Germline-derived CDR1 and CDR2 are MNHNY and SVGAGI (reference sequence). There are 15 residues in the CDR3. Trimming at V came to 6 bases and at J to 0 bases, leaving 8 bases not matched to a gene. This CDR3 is CASSPGGWSSYEQYF. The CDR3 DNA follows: TGTGCCAGCAGCCCAGGGGGTTGGAGCTCCTACGAGCAGTACTTC.

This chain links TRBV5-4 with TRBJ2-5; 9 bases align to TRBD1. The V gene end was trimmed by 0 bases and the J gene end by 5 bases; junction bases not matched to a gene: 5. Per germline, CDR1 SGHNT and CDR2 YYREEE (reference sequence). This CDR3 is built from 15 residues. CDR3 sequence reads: CASSLAKTGGETQYF. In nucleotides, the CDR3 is TGTGCCAGCAGCTTGGCGAAGACAGGGGGGGAGACCCAGTACTTC.

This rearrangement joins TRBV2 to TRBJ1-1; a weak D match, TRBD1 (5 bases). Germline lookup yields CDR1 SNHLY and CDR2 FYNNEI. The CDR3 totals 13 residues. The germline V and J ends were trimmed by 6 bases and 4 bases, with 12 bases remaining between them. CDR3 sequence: CASSTIGGTEAFF. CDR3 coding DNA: TGTGCCAGCAGCACCATCGGGGGCACTGAAGCTTTCTTT.

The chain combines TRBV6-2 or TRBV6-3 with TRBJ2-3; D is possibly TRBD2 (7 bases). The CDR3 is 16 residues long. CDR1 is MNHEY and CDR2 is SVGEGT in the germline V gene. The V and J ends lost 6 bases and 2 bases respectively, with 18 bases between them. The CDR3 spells CASSLESGDITDTQYF. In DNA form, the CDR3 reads TGTGCCAGCAGCCTGGAGAGCGGGGACATCACAGATACGCAGTATTTT.

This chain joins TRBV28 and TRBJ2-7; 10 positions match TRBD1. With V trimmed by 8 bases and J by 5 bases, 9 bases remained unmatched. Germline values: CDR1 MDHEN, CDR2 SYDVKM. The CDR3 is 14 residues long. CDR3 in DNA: TGTGCCAGCCATTCCGGGACAGGGGTCCACGAGCAGTACTTC. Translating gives CASHSGTGVHEQYF.

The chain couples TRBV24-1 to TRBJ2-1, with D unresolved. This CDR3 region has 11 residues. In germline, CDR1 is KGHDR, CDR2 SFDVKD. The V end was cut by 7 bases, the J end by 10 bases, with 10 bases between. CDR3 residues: CATRSGGEQFF. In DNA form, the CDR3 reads TGTGCCACCAGGTCTGGCGGCGAGCAGTTCTTC.

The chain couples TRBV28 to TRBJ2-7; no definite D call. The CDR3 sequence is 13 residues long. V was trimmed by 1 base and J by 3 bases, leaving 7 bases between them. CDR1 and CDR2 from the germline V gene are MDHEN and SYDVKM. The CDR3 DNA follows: TGTGCCAGCAGTTTATTCCCAGGCTACGAGCAGTACTTC. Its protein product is CASSLFPGYEQYF.

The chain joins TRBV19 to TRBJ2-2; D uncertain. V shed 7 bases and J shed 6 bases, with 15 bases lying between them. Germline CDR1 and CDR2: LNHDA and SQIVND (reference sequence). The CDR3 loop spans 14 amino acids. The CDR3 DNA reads TGTGCCAGTAACCATAAACAATTTGCCGGGGAGCTGTTTTTT. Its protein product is CASNHKQFAGELFF.

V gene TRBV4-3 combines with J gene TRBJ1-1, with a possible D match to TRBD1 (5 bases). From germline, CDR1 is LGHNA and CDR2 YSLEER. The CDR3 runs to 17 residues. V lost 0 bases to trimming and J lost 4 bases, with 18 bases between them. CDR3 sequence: CASSQDRGGTPGTEAFF. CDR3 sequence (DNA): TGCGCCAGCAGCCAAGATCGGGGGGGGACGCCGGGCACTGAAGCTTTCTTT.

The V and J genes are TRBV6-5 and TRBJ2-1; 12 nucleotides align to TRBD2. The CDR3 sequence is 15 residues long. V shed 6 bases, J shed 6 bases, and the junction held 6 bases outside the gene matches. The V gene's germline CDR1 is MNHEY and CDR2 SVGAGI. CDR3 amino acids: CASRAPSGRVNEQFF. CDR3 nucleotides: TGTGCCAGCAGGGCGCCTAGCGGGAGGGTCAATGAGCAGTTCTTC.

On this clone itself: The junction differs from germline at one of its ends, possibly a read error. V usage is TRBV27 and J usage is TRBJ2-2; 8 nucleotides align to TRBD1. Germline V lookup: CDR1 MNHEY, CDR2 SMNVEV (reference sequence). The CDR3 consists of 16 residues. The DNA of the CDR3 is TGTGCCAGCAGTTATTGGGGACAGGCGAAAACCGGGGAGCTGTTTTTT. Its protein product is CASSYWGQAKTGELFF.

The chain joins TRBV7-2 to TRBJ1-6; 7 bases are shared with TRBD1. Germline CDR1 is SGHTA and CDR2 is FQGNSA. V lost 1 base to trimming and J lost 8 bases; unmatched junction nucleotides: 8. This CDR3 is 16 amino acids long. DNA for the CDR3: TGTGCCAGCAGCTTAGGAGGGGGCTTTGGTGATTCACCCCTCCACTTT. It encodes CASSLGGGFGDSPLHF.

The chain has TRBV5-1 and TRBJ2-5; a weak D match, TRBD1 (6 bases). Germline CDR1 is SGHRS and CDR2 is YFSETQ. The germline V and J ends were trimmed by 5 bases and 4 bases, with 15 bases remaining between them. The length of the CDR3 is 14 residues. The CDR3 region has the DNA TGCGCCAGCAGGGAAGGGACAAACGGAGAGACCCAGTACTTC. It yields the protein CASREGTNGETQYF.

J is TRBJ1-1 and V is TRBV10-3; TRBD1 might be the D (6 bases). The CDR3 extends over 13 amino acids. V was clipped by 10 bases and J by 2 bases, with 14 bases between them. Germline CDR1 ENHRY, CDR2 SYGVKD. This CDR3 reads CATAGESNTEAFF. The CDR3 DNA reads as TGTGCCACCGCAGGGGAATCAAACACTGAAGCTTTCTTT.

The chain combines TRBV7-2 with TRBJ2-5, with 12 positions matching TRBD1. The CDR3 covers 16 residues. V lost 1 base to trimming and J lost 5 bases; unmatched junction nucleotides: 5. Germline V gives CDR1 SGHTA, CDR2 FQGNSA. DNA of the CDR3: TGTGCCAGCAGCTTAGTCGGGACAGGGGGCGGGGAGACCCAGTACTTC. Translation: CASSLVGTGGGETQYF.

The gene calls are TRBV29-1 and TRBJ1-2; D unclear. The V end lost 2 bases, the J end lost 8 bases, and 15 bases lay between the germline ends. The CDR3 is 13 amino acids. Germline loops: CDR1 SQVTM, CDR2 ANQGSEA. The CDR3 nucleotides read TGCAGCGTTGAAAAGGTGGGGAGGACGGGCTACACCTTC. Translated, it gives CSVEKVGRTGYTF.

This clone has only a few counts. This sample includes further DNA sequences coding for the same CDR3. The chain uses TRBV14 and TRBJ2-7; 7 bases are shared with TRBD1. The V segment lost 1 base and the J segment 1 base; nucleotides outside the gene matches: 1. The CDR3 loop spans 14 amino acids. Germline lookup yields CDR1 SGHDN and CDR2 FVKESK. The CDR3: CASSQGTGSYEQYF. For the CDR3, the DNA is TGTGCCAGCAGCCAAGGGACAGGATCCTACGAGCAGTACTTC.